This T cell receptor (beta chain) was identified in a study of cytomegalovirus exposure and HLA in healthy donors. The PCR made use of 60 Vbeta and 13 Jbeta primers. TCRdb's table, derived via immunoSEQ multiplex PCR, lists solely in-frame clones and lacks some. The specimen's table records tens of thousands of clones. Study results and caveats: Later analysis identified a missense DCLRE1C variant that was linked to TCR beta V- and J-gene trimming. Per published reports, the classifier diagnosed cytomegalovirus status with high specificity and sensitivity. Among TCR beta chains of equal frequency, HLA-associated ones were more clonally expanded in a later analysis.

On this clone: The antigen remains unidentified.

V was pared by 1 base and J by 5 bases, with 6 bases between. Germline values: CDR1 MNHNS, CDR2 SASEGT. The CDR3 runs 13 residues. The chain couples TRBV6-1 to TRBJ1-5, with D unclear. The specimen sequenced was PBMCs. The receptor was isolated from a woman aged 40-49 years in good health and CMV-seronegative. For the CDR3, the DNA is TGTGCCAGCAGTGAAGTCCCGGATCAGCCCCAGCATTTT. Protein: CASSEVPDQPQHF.